This TCR beta chain was documented in a study of shared clonotypes between healthy human individuals. Regarding this clone: The antigen is unknown.

CD8 cells classed as naive were CD45RO-negative and positively selected for CCR7, excluding terminally differentiated effector memory CD45RA+ cells. In germline, CDR1 is MDHEN, CDR2 SYDVKM. The CDR3 sequence is 16 residues long. V was pared by 5 bases and J by 2 bases, with 19 bases between. Study-wide results and caveats: Some naive CD4 clonotypes, roughly 4.5%, turned up in common across four donors. Represented diversity (both genetic and exposure-history) was limited by the small number of donors. The four-donor shared clonotypes exceeded non-shared clonotypes in generation probability, with non-shared ones scoring lower.

The authors' processing: Junction-only immunoSEQ data arrived without quality scores, meaning filtering differed. Clones were read by immunoSEQ multiplex PCR, and TCRdb kept only the in-frame ones, dropping some. That table supplies the V and J calls and clone size; D and trimming were determined from the DNA. The data contain about 590,000 clones, around 95% of them seen just once; the ten biggest clones take up around 0.097%. The genes are TRBV28 and TRBJ2-7, with D perhaps matching TRBD2 (6 bases). The sequenced sample was naive CD8+ T cells sorted from blood. This clonotype originated in a woman under 40 in good health. The CDR3 nucleotides are TGTGCCAGCAGTACCCTCCTTAGCGGATCTACCTACGAGCAGTACTTC. Its protein is CASSTLLSGSTYEQYF.